This T cell receptor beta chain was captured in a study of blood T cells in healthy people across ages. For the second PCR, which ran for about 7 to 11 cycles, a sample-barcoded 5' primer and a J-beta primer mix were used. TCRdb used MiXCR to reprocess the 5' RACE reads, holding one entry per CDR3 protein. The top ten hold 4% of the sample, which has 1.5 million to 1.9 million distinct CDR3 sequences, approximately 42% seen once. This clonotype was detected only a few times. A read error may be the cause here, since a much bigger clone is one base away. Germline V CDR1 and CDR2: SGHVS, FQNEAQ. CDR3 length: 13 residues.

The sequenced material came from blood. The rearrangement links TRBV7-8 to TRBJ2-1; D gene uncertain. The better agreement between TRBJ2-7 and the DNA end casts doubt on the J call. This receptor was identified in a young woman in good health. The CDR3 DNA sequence: TGTGCCAGCAGCTTAGAACCCTACAATGAGCAGTACTTC. Its protein product is CASSLEPYNEQYF.